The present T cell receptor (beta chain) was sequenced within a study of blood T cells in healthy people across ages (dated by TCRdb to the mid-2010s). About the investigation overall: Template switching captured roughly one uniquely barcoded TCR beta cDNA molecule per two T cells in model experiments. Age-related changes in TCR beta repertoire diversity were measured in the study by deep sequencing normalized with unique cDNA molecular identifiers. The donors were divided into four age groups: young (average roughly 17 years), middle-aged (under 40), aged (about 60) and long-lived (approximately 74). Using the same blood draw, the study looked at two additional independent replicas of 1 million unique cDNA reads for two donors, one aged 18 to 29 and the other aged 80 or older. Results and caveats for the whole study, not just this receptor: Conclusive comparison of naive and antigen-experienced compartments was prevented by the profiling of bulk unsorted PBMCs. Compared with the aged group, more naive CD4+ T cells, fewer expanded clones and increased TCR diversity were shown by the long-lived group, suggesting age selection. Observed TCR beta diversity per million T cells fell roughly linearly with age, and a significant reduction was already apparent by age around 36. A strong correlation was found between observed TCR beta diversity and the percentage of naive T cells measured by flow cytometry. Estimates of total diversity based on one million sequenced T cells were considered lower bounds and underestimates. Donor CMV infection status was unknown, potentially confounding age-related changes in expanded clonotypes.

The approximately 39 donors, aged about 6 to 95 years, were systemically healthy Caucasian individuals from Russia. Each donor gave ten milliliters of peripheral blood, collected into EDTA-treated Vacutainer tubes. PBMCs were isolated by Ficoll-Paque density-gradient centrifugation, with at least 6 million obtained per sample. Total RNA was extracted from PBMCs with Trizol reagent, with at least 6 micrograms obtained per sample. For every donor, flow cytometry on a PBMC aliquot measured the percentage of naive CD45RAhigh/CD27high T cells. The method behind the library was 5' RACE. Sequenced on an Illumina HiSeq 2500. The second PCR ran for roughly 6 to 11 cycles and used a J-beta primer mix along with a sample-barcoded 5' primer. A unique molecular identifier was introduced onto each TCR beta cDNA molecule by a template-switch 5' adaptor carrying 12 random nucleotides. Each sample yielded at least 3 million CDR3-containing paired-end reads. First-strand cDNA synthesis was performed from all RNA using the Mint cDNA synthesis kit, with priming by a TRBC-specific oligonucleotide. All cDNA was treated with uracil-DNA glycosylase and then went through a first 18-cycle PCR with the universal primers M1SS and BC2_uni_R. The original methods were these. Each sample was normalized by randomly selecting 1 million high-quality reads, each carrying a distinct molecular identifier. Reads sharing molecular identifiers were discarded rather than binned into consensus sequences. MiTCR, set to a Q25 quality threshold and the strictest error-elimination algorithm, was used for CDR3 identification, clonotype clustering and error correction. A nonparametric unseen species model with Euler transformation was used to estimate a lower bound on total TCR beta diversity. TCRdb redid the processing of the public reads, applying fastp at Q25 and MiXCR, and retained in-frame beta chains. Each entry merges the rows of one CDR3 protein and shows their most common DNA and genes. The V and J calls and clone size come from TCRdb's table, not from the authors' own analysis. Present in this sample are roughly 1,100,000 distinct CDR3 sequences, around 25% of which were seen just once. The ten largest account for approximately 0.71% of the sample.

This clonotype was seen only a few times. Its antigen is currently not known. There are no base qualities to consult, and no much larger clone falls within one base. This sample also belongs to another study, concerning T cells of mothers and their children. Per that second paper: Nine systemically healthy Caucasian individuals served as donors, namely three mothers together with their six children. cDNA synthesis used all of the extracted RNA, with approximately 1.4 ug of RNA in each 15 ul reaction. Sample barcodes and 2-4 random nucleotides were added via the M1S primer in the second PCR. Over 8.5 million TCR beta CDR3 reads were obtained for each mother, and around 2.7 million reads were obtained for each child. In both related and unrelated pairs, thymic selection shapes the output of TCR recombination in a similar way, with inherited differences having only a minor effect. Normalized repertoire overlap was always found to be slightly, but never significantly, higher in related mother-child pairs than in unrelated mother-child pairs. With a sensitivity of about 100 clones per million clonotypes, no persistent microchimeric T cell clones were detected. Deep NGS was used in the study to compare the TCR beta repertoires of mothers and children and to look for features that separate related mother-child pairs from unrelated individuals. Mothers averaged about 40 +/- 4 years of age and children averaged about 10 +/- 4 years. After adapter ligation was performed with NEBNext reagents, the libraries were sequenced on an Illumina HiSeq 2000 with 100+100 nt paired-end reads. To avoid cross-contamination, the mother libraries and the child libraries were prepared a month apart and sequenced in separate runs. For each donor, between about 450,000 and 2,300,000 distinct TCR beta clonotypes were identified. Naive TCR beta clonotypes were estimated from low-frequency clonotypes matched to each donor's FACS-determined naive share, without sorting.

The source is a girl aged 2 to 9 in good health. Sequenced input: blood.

The DNA sequence is as follows: TGTGCCAGCAGCGCCGACGGACCGGGCGACACTGAAGCTTTCTTT. This yields the protein CASSADGPGDTEAFF. Recombination linked TRBV7-6 to TRBJ1-1; the D gene identity is not certain. V is reduced by 5 bases and J by 3 bases, leaving a spacing of 16 bases between them. From the cysteine up to the phenylalanine, the CDR3 has a length of 15 residues. Only the CDR3 part of the read is kept: 45 bases, read in frame from the first base. CDR1 and CDR2, per the germline V gene, are SGHVS and FNYEAQ. Joined to the reference TRBV7-6 and TRBJ1-1 proteins, this CDR3 gives the full variable domain: GAGVSQSPRYKVTKRGQDVALRCDPISGHVSLYWYRQALGQGPEFLTYFNYEAQQDKSGLPNDRFSAERPEGSISTLTIQRTEQRDSAMYRCASSADGPGDTEAFFGQGTRLTVV.